These 17 T cell receptor beta chains came from one sample sequenced in a study of blood T cell repertoires in COVID-19. Produced via immunoSEQ multiplex PCR; TCRdb's table is partial and in-frame only. The sample lists about 140,000 clones, approximately 85% seen once, with around 4% in the top ten. Sequences were obtained from peripheral blood. These receptors were obtained from a woman over 75 with acute or convalescent COVID-19.

This rearrangement joins TRBV10-3 to TRBJ2-3; no clear D. There are 15 residues in the CDR3. In germline, CDR1 is ENHRY, CDR2 SYGVKD. Trimming removed 0 bases from V and 4 bases from J, with 11 bases in between. DNA for the CDR3: TGTGCCATCAGTGAGTCCAGAGGCCCGGCAGATACGCAGTATTTT. Protein sequence: CAISESRGPADTQYF.

This sequence joins TRBV28 and TRBJ2-5; 7 positions agree with TRBD1. The CDR3 has 16 amino acids. Per the germline V gene, CDR1 is MDHEN and CDR2 is SYDVKM. J gave up 1 base and V 4 bases, and 9 bases lay outside the gene matches. CDR3 protein: CASSSRNRGSQETQYF. CDR3 in DNA: TGTGCCAGCAGTTCCCGGAACAGGGGTTCCCAAGAGACCCAGTACTTC.

This clone turned up a few times. V usage is TRBV2 and J usage is TRBJ2-1; 8 nucleotides line up with TRBD1. CDR1 SNHLY and CDR2 FYNNEI come from the germline V gene. The V and J ends lost 6 bases and 2 bases, in that order; junction bases with no gene match: 6. This CDR3 is built from 15 residues. The CDR3: CASSVQGGPYNEQFF. CDR3 in DNA: TGTGCCAGCAGCGTACAGGGGGGCCCCTACAATGAGCAGTTCTTC.

The gene calls are TRBV6-5 and TRBJ2-1; D may be TRBD1 (5 bases). Germline loops: CDR1 MNHEY, CDR2 SVGAGI. This CDR3 is 14 amino acids long. Trimming pared 0 bases from V and 12 bases from J, leaving 15 bases between. CDR3 coding DNA: TGTGCCAGCAGTTACTCCGATCCGACAGTTGCGCAGTTCTTC. Its translation is CASSYSDPTVAQFF.

The chain links TRBV11-2 to TRBJ1-4, with 7 bases aligning to TRBD1. CDR1 SGHAT and CDR2 FQNNGV come from the germline V gene. The CDR3 consists of 15 residues. Trimming took 4 bases from V and 3 from J; bases not matched to a gene: 5. The CDR3 reads CASSSTRGSNEKLFF. The CDR3 DNA sequence: TGTGCCAGCAGCTCTACCAGGGGGTCTAATGAAAAACTGTTTTTT.

The V call is TRBV5-5, the J call TRBJ2-7; no clear D gene. Trimming shortened V by 4 bases and J by 6 bases, and 8 bases separated the two germline ends. This CDR3 contains 11 residues. Germline-derived CDR1 and CDR2 are SGHKS and YYEKEE (reference sequence). In DNA, the CDR3 is TGTGCCAGCAGCACCAGCGCCGAGCAGTACTTC. It encodes CASSTSAEQYF.

The rearrangement links TRBV7-3 to TRBJ2-3; 10 bases are a match to TRBD2. The CDR3 is 14 amino acids. With V trimmed by 3 bases and J by 6 bases, 3 bases remained unmatched. The germline V gene encodes CDR1 SGHTA and CDR2 FQGTGA. CDR3 region: CASSLGLAIDTQYF. The DNA for the CDR3 is TGTGCCAGCAGCTTGGGACTAGCGATCGATACGCAGTATTTT.

This CDR3 reads CASSLITSGRGAFNEQFF. The CDR3 DNA sequence: TGTGCCAGCAGTTTAATAACTAGCGGGAGAGGGGCCTTCAATGAGCAGTTCTTC. This chain links TRBV28 with TRBJ2-1; 11 nucleotides align to TRBD2. Germline V gene sequence: CDR1 MDHEN, CDR2 SYDVKM. V shed 2 bases and J 6 bases; nucleotides not matched to a gene: 12. This CDR3 contains 18 residues.

V and J are TRBV5-1 and TRBJ2-1; 10 nucleotides match TRBD2. The CDR3 consists of 17 residues. From germline, CDR1 is SGHRS and CDR2 YFSETQ. V lost 0 bases to trimming and J lost 5 bases; unmatched junction nucleotides: 8. The CDR3 DNA follows: TGCGCCAGCAGCTTGGACATTAGCGGGAGGAGAAACAATGAGCAGTTCTTC. It encodes CASSLDISGRRNNEQFF. Based on the CDR3 plus reference TRBV5-1 and TRBJ2-1, the full variable domain is KAGVTQTPRYLIKTRGQQVTLSCSPISGHRSVSWYQQTPGQGLQFLFEYFSETQRNKGNFPGRFSGRQFSNSRSEMNVSTLELGDSALYLCASSLDISGRRNNEQFFGPGTRLTVL.

V gene TRBV28 combines with J gene TRBJ2-7, with a tentative D call TRBD2 (7 bases). The germline V gene encodes CDR1 MDHEN and CDR2 SYDVKM. Trimming took 6 bases from V and 0 from J, leaving 15 bases between them. CDR3 length equals 15 residues. CDR3 amino acids: CASREGGASSYEQYF. As DNA, the CDR3 is TGTGCCAGCAGGGAAGGGGGGGCGTCCTCCTACGAGCAGTACTTC.

J is TRBJ1-2 and V is TRBV5-4; 8 positions agree with TRBD1. Germline V gives CDR1 SGHNT, CDR2 YYREEE (reference sequence). The CDR3 is made up of 14 amino acids. V lost 7 bases and J lost 6; bases outside the gene matches: 11. This CDR3 is CASFHPDRVNGYTF. The CDR3 coding sequence is TGTGCCAGCTTCCACCCGGACAGGGTGAATGGCTACACCTTC.

This clone was seen a single time. The chain is built from TRBV27 and TRBJ1-2; TRBD1 matches 11 bases. The germline V gene has CDR1 MNHEY and CDR2 SMNVEV (reference sequence). This CDR3 region has 15 residues. V gave up 6 bases and J gave up 4 bases; unmatched junction bases: 7. Here the CDR3 reads CASSPGQGVVYGYTF. The CDR3 DNA follows: TGTGCCAGCAGCCCGGGACAGGGGGTCGTCTATGGCTACACCTTC.

The gene calls are TRBV5-1 and TRBJ1-4; the match to TRBD1 covers 9 bases. CDR1 is SGHRS and CDR2 is YFSETQ in the germline V gene. V lost 5 bases, J lost 7 bases, and 6 bases stayed unmatched. CDR3 length equals 14 residues. DNA for the CDR3: TGCGCCAGCAGTGGACAGGGGTCGGGTGAAAAACTGTTTTTT. It encodes CASSGQGSGEKLFF.

The chain combines TRBV4-1 with TRBJ1-4; D ambiguous. CDR1 is MGHRA and CDR2 is YSYEKL in the germline V gene. CDR3 length: 15 residues. Trimming left V 1 base short and J 3 bases short, with 9 bases between. CDR3 in amino acids: CASSQVLGANEKLFF. DNA of the CDR3: TGCGCCAGCAGCCAAGTATTAGGAGCTAATGAAAAACTGTTTTTT.

In its sample, this clone was seen a few times. This chain links TRBV11-2 with TRBJ2-5, with 8 nucleotides matching TRBD2. CDR1 is SGHAT and CDR2 is FQNNGV in the germline V gene. This CDR3 contains 17 residues. V trimming: 0 bases; J trimming: 3 bases; junction bases outside the gene matches: 9. The CDR3 DNA reads as TGTGCCAGCAGCTTAGATTCGATAGCGGGATGGGAAGAGACCCAGTACTTC. Translated, it gives CASSLDSIAGWEETQYF.

This chain links TRBV6-5 with TRBJ1-2, with 9 bases that match TRBD1. Per germline, CDR1 MNHEY and CDR2 SVGAGI. V lost 6 bases, J lost 8 bases, and 7 bases stayed unmatched. This CDR3 spans 13 amino acids. The CDR3: CASRRQGVIGYTF. The DNA of the CDR3 is TGTGCCAGCAGACGACAGGGGGTTATCGGCTACACCTTC.

The chain carries TRBV19 and TRBJ2-5, with 13 bases fitting TRBD2. V lost 6 bases, J lost 5 bases, and 9 bases stayed unmatched. Germline-derived CDR1 and CDR2 are LNHDA and SQIVND (reference sequence). The CDR3 length is 16 residues. Here the CDR3 reads CASRPSRTSGGETQYF. The CDR3 DNA is TGTGCCAGTAGACCATCCCGGACTAGCGGGGGTGAGACCCAGTACTTC.